The next 32 T cell receptor beta chains were all read from a single sample in a study of T cell responses to AZD1222 COVID-19 vaccine. The protocol was immunoSEQ multiplex PCR, while the TCRdb copy is restricted to in-frame clones and leaves out a portion. The sample lists about 110,000 clones; roughly 90% were seen once. The sequencing used peripheral blood, collected 28 days after the second AZD1222 dose. The receptors shown here come from an adult who received the AZD1222 COVID-19 vaccine.

This chain joins TRBV3-1 (or the pseudogene TRBV3-2) and TRBJ1-3; D gene uncertain. V was pared by 0 bases and J by 7 bases, with 10 bases between. The CDR3 loop spans 14 amino acids. The germline V gene has CDR1 LGHDT and CDR2 YNNKEL (reference sequence). CDR3 bases: TGTGCCAGCAGCCAAGAGAGTGTTGTGAACACCATATATTTT. Residues: CASSQESVVNTIYF.

The chain employs TRBV10-2 and TRBJ1-4; weak D call: TRBD1 (5 bases). V was cut by 6 bases and J by 5 bases, with 13 bases left in between. The germline gives CDR1 WSHSY, CDR2 SAAADI. This CDR3 contains 14 residues. CDR3 sequence (DNA): TGCGCCAGCAGCTTCCTGGGGGGGAATGAAAAACTGTTTTTT. Residues: CASSFLGGNEKLFF.

This clone occurred once. The genes are TRBV20-1 and TRBJ1-4; no firm D call. Germline CDR1 and CDR2: DFQATT and SNEGSKA (reference sequence). The CDR3 loop spans 11 amino acids. Trimming left V 6 bases short and J 6 bases short, with 8 bases between. The CDR3 bases are TGCAGTGCGGGTTTCGATGAAAAACTGTTTTTT. Its translation is CSAGFDEKLFF.

This clone was counted a single time. The chain employs TRBV27 and TRBJ2-1; no clear D. The V end lost 6 bases, the J end lost 4 bases, and 16 bases lay between the germline ends. Germline CDR1 MNHEY, CDR2 SMNVEV (reference sequence). This CDR3 contains 15 residues. CDR3 coding DNA: TGTGCCAGCAGCTCCCCTAAGTTTGGGTACAATGAGCAGTTCTTC. This sequence encodes CASSSPKFGYNEQFF.

This clone showed up just a few times. Here the CDR3 DNA reads TGTGCCAGCAGCCAAGATTTTGGCAGCCGCGATCTAAATGGCTACACCTTC. Translated: CASSQDFGSRDLNGYTF. The chain couples TRBV14 to TRBJ1-2; no reliable D call. The germline gives CDR1 SGHDN, CDR2 FVKESK. The V end lost 0 bases, the J end lost 6 bases, and 20 bases lay between the germline ends. This CDR3 spans 17 amino acids.

Here the CDR3 reads CASSLRWGNLAKNIQYF. CDR3 bases: TGTGCCAGCAGCTTGAGGTGGGGTAACTTAGCCAAAAACATTCAGTACTTC. This sequence joins TRBV5-6 and TRBJ2-4; D uncertain. Between the trimmed V and J ends, which lost 1 base and 0 bases, there was a span of 14 bases. This CDR3 has 17 residues. The germline V gene has CDR1 SGHDT and CDR2 YYEEEE.

The chain uses TRBV3-1 (or the pseudogene TRBV3-2) and TRBJ1-2; TRBD1 is a possible D gene (5 bases). Trimming stripped 0 bases from V and 4 bases from J, with 15 bases between. The CDR3 runs 16 residues. Per the germline V gene, CDR1 is LGHDT and CDR2 is YNNKEL (reference sequence). The CDR3 protein is CASSQDPTRAFYGYTF. The CDR3 nucleotides are TGTGCCAGCAGCCAAGATCCTACCAGGGCGTTCTATGGCTACACCTTC.

This sequence joins TRBV18 and TRBJ1-3; 10 positions agree with TRBD1. The ends lost 3 bases at V and 4 bases at J; junction bases unmatched: 6. The germline V gene encodes CDR1 KGHSH and CDR2 LQKENI. The CDR3 runs 16 residues. CDR3 bases: TGTGCCAGCTCACCCCGACAGGGGGCGTCCGGAAACACCATATATTTT. It translates to CASSPRQGASGNTIYF.

The rearrangement links TRBV25-1 to TRBJ2-7; 7 bases are shared with TRBD2. Germline CDR1 reads MGHDK; CDR2 reads SYGVNS. Trimming at V came to 7 bases and at J to 3 bases, leaving 9 bases not matched to a gene. The length of the CDR3 is 14 residues. CDR3 in DNA: TGTGCCAGCACTCCCAGCGGGAACCGCTACGAGCAGTACTTC. Its protein is CASTPSGNRYEQYF.

V usage is TRBV12-2 and J usage is TRBJ2-7; the D call of TRBD1 is as the table states it, not checked on the DNA. TRBV12-2 is noted as a pseudogene. There are 15 residues in the CDR3. CDR3 nucleotide sequence: TGTGCAAGTCGCTTAGTAGGACAAATCTGCTACGAGCAGTACTTC. Translating it yields CASRLVGQICYEQYF.

The chain employs TRBV4-1 and TRBJ2-3; either TRBD1 or TRBD2 may fit D (5 bases each). This CDR3 spans 16 amino acids. Deletions cut 0 bases from V and 3 bases from J, with 13 bases between. Germline assignment: CDR1 MGHRA and CDR2 YSYEKL. CDR3: CASSQEGEFGTDTQYF. The CDR3 region has the DNA TGCGCCAGCAGCCAAGAGGGGGAGTTTGGTACAGATACGCAGTATTTT.

The J gene is TRBJ1-2, the V gene TRBV10-3, with 10 bases lining up with TRBD1. Germline values: CDR1 ENHRY, CDR2 SYGVKD. This CDR3 comprises 14 residues. V lost 4 bases, J lost 7 bases, and 6 bases stayed unmatched. CDR3 sequence: CAISADRGLPGYTF. CDR3 nucleotide sequence: TGTGCCATCAGTGCTGACAGGGGGCTGCCTGGCTACACCTTC.

The genes are TRBV13 and TRBJ2-1; 7 bases are shared with TRBD1. CDR1 is PRHDT and CDR2 is FYEKMQ in the germline V gene (reference sequence). This CDR3 is 13 amino acids long. V shed 5 bases and J 5 bases; nucleotides not matched to a gene: 3. CDR3 DNA sequence: TGTGCCAGCAGCCACGGACAGGACAATGAGCAGTTCTTC. Translating gives CASSHGQDNEQFF.

In its sample, this clone was seen once. The J gene is TRBJ1-3, the V gene TRBV11-2, with D unresolved. V lost 5 bases, J lost 3 bases, and 5 bases lay in between. This CDR3 is built from 12 residues. The germline gives CDR1 SGHAT, CDR2 FQNNGV. The CDR3: CASSPDGNTIYF. CDR3 DNA: TGTGCCAGCAGCCCGGATGGAAACACCATATATTTT.

The chain employs TRBV28 and TRBJ1-2; 8 bases agree with TRBD1. Germline loops: CDR1 MDHEN, CDR2 SYDVKM. Trimming cost V 7 bases and J 6 bases; bases outside gene matches: 13. This CDR3 has 15 residues. CDR3 region: CASTQTGRGLNGYTF. CDR3 in DNA: TGTGCCAGCACCCAAACGGGCAGGGGGCTCAATGGCTACACCTTC.

The CDR3 DNA reads TGCGCCAGCAGTGACCCGGGCAGATATAATTCACCCCTCCACTTT. Translation gives CASSDPGRYNSPLHF. V and J are TRBV4-1 and TRBJ1-6; no definite D call. This CDR3 is 15 amino acids long. With 6 bases removed from V and 4 bases from J, the gap between germline ends came to 13 bases. Germline V gives CDR1 MGHRA, CDR2 YSYEKL.

The rearrangement joins TRBV6-1 to TRBJ2-7; D is ambiguous. This CDR3 has 12 residues. Germline V gene sequence: CDR1 MNHNS, CDR2 SASEGT. V lost 1 base, J lost 4 bases, and 5 bases lay in between. The CDR3 bases are TGTGCCAGCAGTGAAGGAAGATACGAGCAGTACTTC. Amino acid sequence: CASSEGRYEQYF.

This clone turned up a few times. The chain recombines TRBV25-1 with TRBJ2-5; 7 bases map to TRBD2. Trimming removed 1 base from V and 5 bases from J; junction bases left unmatched: 10. CDR1 is MGHDK, CDR2 SYGVNS, per germline. This CDR3 is 16 amino acids long. The CDR3 region is CASSELASGIEETQYF. The CDR3 DNA reads as TGTGCCAGCAGTGAATTAGCCAGCGGGATTGAGGAGACCCAGTACTTC.

The J gene is TRBJ1-3, the V gene TRBV7-2; 7 bases align to TRBD1. J lost 3 bases, V lost 5 bases, and 4 bases had no gene match. In germline, CDR1 is SGHTA, CDR2 FQGNSA. This CDR3 comprises 14 residues. The DNA for the CDR3 is TGTGCCAGCAGCACTCGGGACAGTGGAAACACCATATATTTT. Its protein is CASSTRDSGNTIYF. The full variable domain, in which reference TRBV7-2 and TRBJ1-3 provide the parts outside the CDR3, is GAGVSQSPSNKVTEKGKDVELRCDPISGHTALYWYRQSLGQGLEFLIYFQGNSAPDKSGLPSDRFSAERTGGSVSTLTIQRTQQEDSAVYLCASSTRDSGNTIYFGEGSWLTVV.

A remark on this clone: Within the sample, other DNA sequences also encode this same CDR3. The chain combines TRBV2 with TRBJ2-3, with D maybe TRBD1 (5 bases). CDR1 and CDR2 (germline): SNHLY, FYNNEI. The CDR3 length is 14 residues. V lost 3 bases and J lost 1, with 8 bases in between. CDR3 in DNA: TGTGCCAGCAGTGAGAAAGGGGGCACAGATACGCAGTATTTT. Translation gives CASSEKGGTDTQYF.

V gene TRBV5-1 combines with J gene TRBJ1-4, with a tentative D call TRBD1 (5 bases). Trimming pared 2 bases from V and 3 bases from J, leaving 11 bases between. The CDR3 loop spans 15 amino acids. Germline CDR1 reads SGHRS; CDR2 reads YFSETQ. The CDR3 spells CASSLTSGPNEKLFF. The CDR3, as DNA: TGCGCCAGCAGCTTAACCTCAGGGCCTAATGAAAAACTGTTTTTT.

This clone showed up just a few times. The gene calls are TRBV5-1 and TRBJ1-1, with 9 bases aligning to TRBD1. Looked up from germline, CDR1 is SGHRS and CDR2 is YFSETQ. Trimming removed 3 bases from V and 4 bases from J; junction bases left unmatched: 7. The CDR3 has 15 residues. The CDR3: CASSSLQGARTEAFF. In DNA, the CDR3 is TGCGCCAGCAGCTCGCTACAGGGGGCTCGCACTGAAGCTTTCTTT.

The chain is built from TRBV29-1 and TRBJ1-1; D remains ambiguous. With 3 bases removed from V and 5 bases from J, the gap between germline ends came to 13 bases. CDR3 length equals 13 residues. In germline, CDR1 is SQVTM, CDR2 ANQGSEA. CDR3 loop: CSVDRTFGTEAFF. The CDR3, as DNA: TGCAGCGTTGATAGGACTTTCGGGACTGAAGCTTTCTTT. Combining the CDR3 with reference TRBV29-1 and TRBJ1-1 gives the whole variable domain SAVISQKPSRDICQRGTSLTIQCQVDSQVTMMFWYRQQPGQSLTLIATANQGSEATYESGFVIDKFPISRPNLTFSTLTVSNMSPEDSSIYLCSVDRTFGTEAFFGQGTRLTVV.

This chain connects TRBV11-2 to TRBJ2-7; D ambiguous. This CDR3 is 17 amino acids long. From germline, CDR1 is SGHAT and CDR2 FQNNGV. Trimming left V 3 bases short and J 3 bases short, with 21 bases between. The CDR3 reads CASSFLRVEGLVYEQYF. For the CDR3, the DNA is TGTGCCAGCAGCTTTCTAAGGGTTGAAGGTTTGGTCTACGAGCAGTACTTC.

This chain joins TRBV6-5 and TRBJ2-4; the D is unclear. The germline V gene has CDR1 MNHEY and CDR2 SVGAGI. This CDR3 is 15 amino acids long. Trimming pared 0 bases from V and 2 bases from J, leaving 8 bases between. The CDR3 nucleotides are TGTGCCAGCAGTTACTCGGAAGGGACCAAAAACATTCAGTACTTC. Translation gives CASSYSEGTKNIQYF.

The J gene is TRBJ1-1, the V gene TRBV7-9; no clear D gene. The CDR3 loop spans 13 amino acids. Deletions cut 5 bases from V and 3 bases from J, with 10 bases between. Germline V gene sequence: CDR1 SEHNR, CDR2 FQNEAQ (reference sequence). The CDR3 is CASSREGDTEAFF. CDR3 nucleotides: TGTGCCAGCAGCCGCGAGGGTGACACTGAAGCTTTCTTT.

The chain combines TRBV5-1 with TRBJ2-1, with 16 bases that match TRBD2. The CDR3 contains 14 residues. Trimming removed 4 bases from V and 15 bases from J; junction bases left unmatched: 7. The germline CDR1 and CDR2 sequences are SGHRS and YFSETQ. The CDR3 sequence is CASSTGTSGGVRFF. DNA of the CDR3: TGCGCCAGCAGCACCGGGACTAGCGGGGGGGTACGGTTCTTC.

The chain is built from TRBV24-1 and TRBJ2-1; 11 nucleotides agree with TRBD1. CDR1 is KGHDR, CDR2 SFDVKD, per germline. V shed 2 bases and J 3 bases; nucleotides not matched to a gene: 11. CDR3 length equals 19 residues. The CDR3 loop reads CATSDSPVGQGGIYNEQFF. CDR3 DNA: TGTGCCACCAGTGATTCTCCCGTGGGACAGGGGGGCATCTACAATGAGCAGTTCTTC.

The gene calls are TRBV5-4 and TRBJ2-7; D is possibly TRBD1 (5 bases). V was trimmed by 2 bases and J by 3 bases, leaving 9 bases between them. Germline CDR1 and CDR2: SGHNT and YYREEE (reference sequence). The CDR3 has 13 amino acids. CDR3 protein: CASSLTGDYEQYF. Here the CDR3 DNA reads TGTGCCAGCAGCTTAACAGGAGACTACGAGCAGTACTTC. The whole variable domain, filled in from reference TRBV5-4 and TRBJ2-7, reads ETGVTQSPTHLIKTRGQQVTLRCSSQSGHNTVSWYQQALGQGPQFIFQYYREEENGRGNFPPRFSGLQFPNYSSELNVNALELDDSALYLCASSLTGDYEQYFGPGTRLTVT.

This chain uses TRBV28 with TRBJ2-2; 7 bases are shared with TRBD2. The CDR3 totals 13 residues. Trimming removed 6 bases from V and 5 bases from J; junction bases left unmatched: 3. Germline assignment: CDR1 MDHEN and CDR2 SYDVKM. This chain's CDR3 is CASRRDYTGELFF. The CDR3 DNA reads TGTGCCAGCAGAAGGGACTATACCGGGGAGCTGTTTTTT.

The chain employs TRBV7-2 and TRBJ2-5; D gene ambiguous. V was cut by 2 bases and J by 5 bases, with 9 bases left in between. In germline, CDR1 is SGHTA, CDR2 FQGNSA. The CDR3 contains 13 residues. The CDR3 loop reads CASSLSPGETQYF. CDR3 nucleotide sequence: TGTGCCAGCAGCTTAAGTCCTGGGGAGACCCAGTACTTC.

The chain carries TRBV24-1 and TRBJ2-3; 8 bases line up with TRBD1. Trimming at V came to 2 bases and at J to 5 bases, leaving 17 bases not matched to a gene. The CDR3 consists of 19 residues. The germline V gene encodes CDR1 KGHDR and CDR2 SFDVKD. CDR3 sequence: CATSDSAFAALDRVDTQYF. The CDR3 coding sequence is TGTGCCACCAGTGATTCCGCTTTCGCGGCCTTGGACAGGGTAGATACGCAGTATTTT.